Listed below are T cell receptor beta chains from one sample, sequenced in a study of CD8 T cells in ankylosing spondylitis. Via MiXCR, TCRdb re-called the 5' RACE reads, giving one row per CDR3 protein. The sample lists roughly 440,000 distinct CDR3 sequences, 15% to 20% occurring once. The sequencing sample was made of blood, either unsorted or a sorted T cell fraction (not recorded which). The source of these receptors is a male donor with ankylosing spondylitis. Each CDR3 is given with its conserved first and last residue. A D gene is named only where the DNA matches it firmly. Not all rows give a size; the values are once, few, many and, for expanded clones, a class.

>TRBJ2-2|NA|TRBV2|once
TGTGCCAGCAGTGTTCGGGGGGCAAACACCGGGGAGCTGTTTTTT
CASSVRGANTGELFF
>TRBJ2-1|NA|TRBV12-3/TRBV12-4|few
TGTGCCAGCAGTTACTATCAGGGAGTTAATGAGCAGTTCTTC
CASSYYQGVNEQFF
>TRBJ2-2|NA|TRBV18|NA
TGTGCCAGCTCACCATGGTGGGAGAACACCGGGGAGCTGTTTTTT
CASSPWWENTGELFF
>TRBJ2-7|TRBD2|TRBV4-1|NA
TGCGCCAGCAGCCAGGGGTGGGGGAGGGACTACGAGCAGTACTTC
CASSQGWGRDYEQYF
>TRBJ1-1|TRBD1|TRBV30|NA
TGTGCCTGGAACAAACTCGGACAGGGCGCTGAAGCTTTCTTT
CAWNKLGQGAEAFF
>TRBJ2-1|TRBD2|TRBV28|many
TGTGCCAGCAGTTCCGGACTAGCGGAGCAGTTCTTC
CASSSGLAEQFF
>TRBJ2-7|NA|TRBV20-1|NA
TGCAGTGCCCGAGAGGCAATCGGATCCTACGAGCAGTACTTC
CSAREAIGSYEQYF
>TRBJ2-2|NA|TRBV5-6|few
TGTGCCAGCAGATTTGAAGGGGAGCTGTTTTTT
CASRFEGELFF
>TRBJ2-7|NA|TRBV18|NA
TGTGCCAGCTCACCGACTCCAGCGACAGGAGAATACGAGCAGTACTTC
CASSPTPATGEYEQYF
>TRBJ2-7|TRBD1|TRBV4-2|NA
TGTGCCAGCAGCCAAGACCCGACAGGGATCGAGCAGTACTTC
CASSQDPTGIEQYF
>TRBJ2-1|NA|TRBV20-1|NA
TGCAGTGCTAGAGATCTTCTGCAGGCAGGGGATAGGTTTTTGCATGAGCAGTTCTTC
CSARDLLQAGDRFLHEQFF
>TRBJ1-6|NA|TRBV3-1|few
TGTGCCAGCAGCCAAGCGATAGCTGGAGGAACCCTCCACTTT
CASSQAIAGGTLHF
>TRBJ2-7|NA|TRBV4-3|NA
TGCGCCAGCAGCCAAGAAAGGCCAGGGAGCTCCTACGAGCAGTACTTC
CASSQERPGSSYEQYF
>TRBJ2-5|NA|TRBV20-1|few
TGCAGTGCTAGAATTCACAACCAAGAGACCCAGTACTTC
CSARIHNQETQYF
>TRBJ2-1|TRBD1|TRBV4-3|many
TGCGCCAGCAGCCAGGGTAGACAGGGAAAAACATCCTACAATGAGCAGTTCTTC
CASSQGRQGKTSYNEQFF
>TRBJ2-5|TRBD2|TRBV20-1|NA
TGCAGTGCTCGCCCGGCTAGCGGCGGTGGGACCCAGTACTTC
CSARPASGGGTQYF
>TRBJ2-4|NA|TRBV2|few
TGTGCCAGCACTTCAGGGATAGCCAAAAACATTCAGTACTTC
CASTSGIAKNIQYF
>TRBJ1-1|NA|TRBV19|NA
TGTGCCAGTAGGTCACTACTCGAAGCTTTCTTT
CASRSLLEAFF
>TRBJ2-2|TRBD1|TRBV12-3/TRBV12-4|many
TGTGCCAGCAGAAACCCGGGACAGAGAACCGGGGAGCTGTTTTTT
CASRNPGQRTGELFF
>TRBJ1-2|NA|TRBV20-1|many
TGCAGTGCTAGAACCGGGGGCTATGGCTACACCTTC
CSARTGGYGYTF
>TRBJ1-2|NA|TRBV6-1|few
TGTGCCAGCACTCAGGGTGCAGTTAATGGCTACACCTTC
CASTQGAVNGYTF
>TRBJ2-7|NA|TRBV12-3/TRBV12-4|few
TGTGCCAGCAGTTTTGGGGGTGGAAGCTCCTACGAGCAGTACTTC
CASSFGGGSSYEQYF
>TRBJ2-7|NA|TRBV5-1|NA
TGCGCCAGCAGCTGGACGGGACAAACCTACGAGCAGTACTTC
CASSWTGQTYEQYF
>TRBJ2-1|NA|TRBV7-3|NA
TGTGCCAGCAGCTATGACCCACAAAACAATGAGCAGTTCTTC
CASSYDPQNNEQFF
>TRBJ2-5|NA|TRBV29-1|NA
TGCAGCGCCCGAAGAGGTTGGGAGACCCAGTACTTC
CSARRGWETQYF
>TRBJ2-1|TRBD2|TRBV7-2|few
TGTGCCAGCAGCTTAGCCCCCAGCGGGGGGGGTAGGAATGAGCAGTTCTTC
CASSLAPSGGGRNEQFF
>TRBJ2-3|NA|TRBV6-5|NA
TGTGCCAGCAGTTATGGGTTCACAGATACGCAGTATTTT
CASSYGFTDTQYF
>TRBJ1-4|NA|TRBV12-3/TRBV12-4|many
TGTGCCAGCAGTTTAGCGGGACAAGCAACTAATGAAAAACTGTTTTTT
CASSLAGQATNEKLFF
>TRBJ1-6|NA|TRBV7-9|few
TGTGCCAGCAGCTTAGGTCCGGGGTGGAATTCACCCCTCCACTTT
CASSLGPGWNSPLHF
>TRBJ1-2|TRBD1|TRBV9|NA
TGTGCCAGCGGACAGGGAAGTGAGGGTTTTTACTATGGCTACACCTTC
CASGQGSEGFYYGYTF
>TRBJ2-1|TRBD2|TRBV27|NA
TGTGCCAGCAGTCCACGGACTAGCGGGAGTGTTAATGAGCAGTTCTTC
CASSPRTSGSVNEQFF
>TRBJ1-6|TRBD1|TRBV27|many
TGTGCCAGCACCCGGGGTGGACAGGCCAATTCACCCCTCCACTTT
CASTRGGQANSPLHF
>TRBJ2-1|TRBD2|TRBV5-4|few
TGTGCCAGCAGCATCACTAGCGGGGGCTACAATGAGCAGTTCTTC
CASSITSGGYNEQFF
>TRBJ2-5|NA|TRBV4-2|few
TGTGCCAGCAGCCAAGAGTCGACCAACCGAGAGGAGACCCAGTACTTC
CASSQESTNREETQYF
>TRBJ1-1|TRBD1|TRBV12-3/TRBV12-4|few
TGTGCCAGCAGTTTAGGGGGACAGGGTCCCTACACTGAAGCTTTCTTT
CASSLGGQGPYTEAFF
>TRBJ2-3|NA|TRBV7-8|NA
TGTGCCAGCAGCTTACTAGGAGTCCAGGGCCCAGATACGCAGTATTTT
CASSLLGVQGPDTQYF
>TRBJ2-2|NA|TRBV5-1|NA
TGCGCCAGCAGCGCCGAAAAGACCGGGGAGCTGTTTTTT
CASSAEKTGELFF
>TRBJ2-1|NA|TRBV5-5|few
TGTGCCAGCAGCTTGGTGAAATCCTCACCCCCGGACTACAATGAGCAGTTCTTC
CASSLVKSSPPDYNEQFF